The 22 T cell receptor beta chains below come from one sample, sequenced in a study of naive and memory T cell subsets. The beta constant-region primer was an equimolar mix of two oligonucleotides covering TRBC1 and TRBC2. Nested alpha and beta constant-region primers with the SP2 primer drove four PCR rounds on ligated cDNA. TCRdb fed the UMI-ligation and nested PCR reads into MiXCR, producing one record per CDR3 protein. The sample carries approximately 80,000 distinct CDR3 sequences, about 10% recorded once. The sequencing input was naive CD8+ T cells from blood. The receptors were sampled from a human donor in good health.

This chain uses TRBV7-9 with TRBJ2-7, with D perhaps TRBD2 (7 bases). The V gene's germline CDR1 is SEHNR and CDR2 FQNEAQ (reference sequence). This CDR3 has 16 amino acids. Between the trimmed V and J ends, which lost 3 bases and 2 bases, there was a span of 17 bases. CDR3: CASSLFGAGAPYEQYF. The CDR3, as DNA: TGTGCCAGCAGCTTGTTCGGGGCGGGGGCCCCCTACGAGCAGTACTTC.

This clonotype has only one observation. The chain carries TRBV7-9 and TRBJ2-7; D remains unclear. The CDR3 loop spans 14 amino acids. Trimming left V 2 bases short and J 2 bases short, with 10 bases between. Germline loops: CDR1 SEHNR, CDR2 FQNEAQ (reference sequence). The CDR3 protein is CASSLTERPYEQYF. CDR3 nucleotides: TGTGCCAGCAGCTTAACCGAACGCCCCTACGAGCAGTACTTC.

The rearrangement joins TRBV27 to TRBJ2-7, with TRBD2 matching 8 bases. Trimming removed 0 bases from V and 2 bases from J; junction bases left unmatched: 6. The CDR3 covers 16 residues. Germline assignment: CDR1 MNHEY and CDR2 SMNVEV (reference sequence). In DNA, the CDR3 is TGTGCCAGCAGTTTATCGGGGTTTAGCGGGGCCTACGAGCAGTACTTC. Translating it yields CASSLSGFSGAYEQYF.

This clonotype turned up a few times. The rearrangement joins TRBV5-6 to TRBJ2-1; D remains unclear. CDR3 length equals 11 residues. Trimming pared 2 bases from V and 8 bases from J, leaving 5 bases between. In germline, CDR1 is SGHDT, CDR2 YYEEEE. The CDR3 DNA follows: TGTGCCAGCAGCTTTGGGTATGAGCAGTTCTTC. It codes for CASSFGYEQFF.

This clonotype was detected only a few times. The rearrangement joins TRBV10-3 to TRBJ2-5; possible D gene TRBD1, 5 bases. Germline assignment: CDR1 ENHRY and CDR2 SYGVKD. The CDR3 has 16 amino acids. The V gene lost 4 bases and the J gene lost 1 base, with 16 bases spanning the gap. CDR3 nucleotide sequence: TGTGCCATCAGTGGAGGTAACAGGCCCTCCCAAGAGACCCAGTACTTC. It codes for CAISGGNRPSQETQYF.

As DNA, the CDR3 is TGTGCCAGCAGTTCACACCCGGGACGGGGTGACGAGCAGTACTTC. It encodes CASSSHPGRGDEQYF. This chain links TRBV7-9 with TRBJ2-7; D tentatively fits TRBD1 or TRBD2 (5 bases each). The germline V gene has CDR1 SEHNR and CDR2 FQNEAQ (reference sequence). This CDR3 has 15 amino acids. Trimming pared 6 bases from V and 5 bases from J, leaving 20 bases between.

This clonotype showed up many times. This chain links TRBV28 with TRBJ1-1; TRBD1 might be the D (6 bases). This CDR3 contains 12 residues. V lost 5 bases to trimming and J lost 6 bases, with 10 bases between them. Germline V gene sequence: CDR1 MDHEN, CDR2 SYDVKM. The CDR3 nucleotides are TGTGCCAGCAGTCTGGGGGCATCTGAAGCTTTCTTT. Protein sequence: CASSLGASEAFF. The full variable domain, in which reference TRBV28 and TRBJ1-1 provide the parts outside the CDR3, is DVKVTQSSRYLVKRTGEKVFLECVQDMDHENMFWYRQDPGLGLRLIYFSYDVKMKEKGDIPEGYSVSREKKERFSLILESASTNQTSMYLCASSLGASEAFFGQGTRLTVV.

This rearrangement joins TRBV9 to TRBJ2-1; no firm D call. The CDR3 sequence is 16 residues long. CDR1 is SGDLS and CDR2 is YYNGEE in the germline V gene. V was trimmed by 4 bases and J by 7 bases, leaving 21 bases between them. The CDR3 DNA follows: TGTGCCAGCAGCCCGGCGTTTCGCGACCTGGAAAATGAGCAGTTCTTC. It specifies CASSPAFRDLENEQFF.

This clonotype occurred a few times. The chain combines TRBV13 with TRBJ2-7; D remains unclear. Germline V gene lookup returns CDR1 PRHDT and CDR2 FYEKMQ (reference sequence). Trimming took off 0 bases at V and 0 bases at J, with 6 bases between the two ends. This CDR3 contains 14 residues. As DNA, the CDR3 is TGTGCCAGCAGCTTAGGTCGGAGCTCCTACGAGCAGTACTTC. It is translated as CASSLGRSSYEQYF.

The sample holds many counts of this clonotype. The chain recombines TRBV13 with TRBJ2-1; D may be TRBD2 (5 bases). From germline, CDR1 is PRHDT and CDR2 FYEKMQ (reference sequence). This CDR3 spans 16 amino acids. The V end was cut by 1 base, the J end by 8 bases, with 18 bases between. In DNA form, the CDR3 reads TGTGCCAGCAGCTTAGAGATTAGCGCCCTGGCGGATGAGCAGTTCTTC. Protein product: CASSLEISALADEQFF.

The rearrangement links TRBV9 to TRBJ2-3; the match to TRBD2 covers 8 bases. Germline lookup yields CDR1 SGDLS and CDR2 YYNGEE. J lost 7 bases, V lost 4 bases, and 8 bases had no gene match. CDR3 size: 14 residues. The CDR3 sequence is CASSQGSGSNTQYF. CDR3 bases: TGTGCCAGCAGCCAGGGCAGCGGGAGTAATACGCAGTATTTT.

This clonotype occurred many times. The V call is TRBV7-2, the J call TRBJ1-1, with a weak D call TRBD1 (6 bases). V lost 3 bases and J 1 base, leaving 15 bases between the germline ends. This CDR3 spans 16 amino acids. Germline loops: CDR1 SGHTA, CDR2 FQGNSA. CDR3 coding DNA: TGTGCCAGCAGCTTTAACCTAGGGGGTTCGAACACTGAAGCTTTCTTT. Protein product: CASSFNLGGSNTEAFF.

This clonotype has only a few counts. V usage is TRBV30 and J usage is TRBJ2-7; D is unresolved. The CDR3 sequence is 13 residues long. From germline, CDR1 is GTSNPN and CDR2 SVGIG (reference sequence). Trimming left V 0 bases short and J 3 bases short, with 9 bases between. The CDR3 sequence: CAWSVSSSYEQYF. In DNA form, the CDR3 reads TGTGCCTGGAGTGTAAGCTCGAGCTACGAGCAGTACTTC.

This clonotype was detected ten times or more. This chain joins TRBV7-8 and TRBJ2-1; D might be TRBD1 or TRBD2, each matching 5 bases. V shed 2 bases and J shed 8 bases, with 16 bases lying between them. CDR1 is SGHVS and CDR2 is FQNEAQ in the germline V gene. The CDR3 totals 15 residues. CDR3: CASSLWVRDGDEQFF. CDR3 DNA: TGTGCCAGCAGCTTATGGGTTAGGGACGGGGATGAGCAGTTCTTC.

The rearrangement uses TRBV6-2 or TRBV6-3 and TRBJ2-7, with D maybe TRBD2 (5 bases). In germline, CDR1 is MNHEY, CDR2 SVGEGT. This CDR3 spans 17 amino acids. V was pared by 3 bases and J by 3 bases, with 21 bases between. The CDR3 DNA reads as TGTGCCAGCAGTTATGCCCGGGGAGAGGGTGATTTCTACGAGCAGTACTTC. Translation: CASSYARGEGDFYEQYF.

This clonotype was seen ten or more times. The chain recombines TRBV6-1 with TRBJ1-1; D is uncertain. Looked up from germline, CDR1 is MNHNS and CDR2 is SASEGT. CDR3 length: 11 amino acids. V lost 8 bases to trimming and J lost 5 bases, with 9 bases between them. CDR3 nucleotide sequence: TGTGCCAGCCCCACTCGAACTGAAGCTTTCTTT. It specifies CASPTRTEAFF.

V and J are TRBV6-1 and TRBJ1-6, with 7 bases identical to TRBD1. This CDR3 region has 16 residues. The germline CDR1 and CDR2 sequences are MNHNS and SASEGT. V gave up 3 bases and J gave up 8 bases; unmatched junction bases: 10. CDR3 sequence: CASSEGPGQNDSPLHF. The CDR3 DNA reads as TGTGCCAGCAGTGAGGGTCCGGGACAGAATGATTCACCCCTCCACTTT.

This clonotype was observed a few times. V is TRBV28 and J is TRBJ2-5, with 7 bases lining up with TRBD1. V was pared by 6 bases and J by 1 base, with 11 bases of the junction left unmatched. Germline CDR1 MDHEN, CDR2 SYDVKM. The CDR3 covers 16 residues. The CDR3 loop reads CASSKTAGTAQETQYF. The CDR3 nucleotides are TGTGCCAGCAGCAAAACGGCCGGGACAGCCCAAGAGACCCAGTACTTC.

The rearrangement links TRBV12-3 or TRBV12-4 to TRBJ1-3, with unresolved D. This CDR3 comprises 11 residues. The germline V and J ends were trimmed by 11 bases and 0 bases, with 5 bases remaining between them. CDR3 sequence: CAGSSGNTIYF. DNA of the CDR3: TGTGCCGGGAGCTCTGGAAACACCATATATTTT.

This clonotype was observed a handful of times. This sequence joins TRBV29-1 and TRBJ2-7, with D possibly being TRBD2 (7 bases). Trimming pared 6 bases from V and 2 bases from J, leaving 14 bases between. CDR1 is SQVTM and CDR2 is ANQGSEA in the germline V gene. CDR3 length equals 13 residues. The CDR3 loop reads CSVGGGGPYEQYF. In DNA, the CDR3 is TGCAGCGTGGGCGGGGGCGGACCCTACGAGCAGTACTTC.

This clonotype was observed a few times. This CDR3 is CASSLRTSHYEQYF. In DNA form, the CDR3 reads TGTGCCAGCAGCCTCAGAACTTCTCACTACGAGCAGTACTTC. The rearrangement joins TRBV27 to TRBJ2-7; D ambiguous. V was pared by 6 bases and J by 3 bases, with 15 bases between. The CDR3 length is 14 residues. Germline V gives CDR1 MNHEY, CDR2 SMNVEV (reference sequence).

This clonotype was detected many times. The chain joins TRBV6-6 to TRBJ2-5, with D tentatively TRBD1 (5 bases). CDR1 is MNHNY and CDR2 is SVGAGI in the germline V gene (reference sequence). CDR3 length equals 13 residues. V was clipped by 6 bases and J by 2 bases, with 10 bases between them. DNA for the CDR3: TGTGCCAGCAGCCGGACACTTCAAGAGACCCAGTACTTC. Protein sequence: CASSRTLQETQYF.